The 15 T cell receptor beta chains reported below all come from one sample, sequenced in a study of vaccination and CD4 T cells after COVID-19. Cultured CD4+ T-cell DNA underwent Oncomine TCR Beta short-read sequencing. TCRdb reprocessed the PCR reads with MiXCR, giving one entry per CDR3 protein. The sample holds approximately 15,000 distinct CDR3 sequences; under 70% are singletons and the top ten take about a tenth. Regarding treatment: approximately 9-day PBMC culture with coronavirus spike peptide pools or control peptides (ViraFEST assay). Their antigen targets remain unknown. The sequenced material came from CD4+ T cells from blood, cultured in vitro. The origin of the receptors is a human donor who had recovered from COVID-19.

This clonotype appeared once. This rearrangement joins TRBV19 to TRBJ2-5; TRBD2 agrees at 8 bases. Trimming took 3 bases from V and 5 from J; bases not matched to a gene: 2. There are 13 residues in the CDR3. Looked up from germline, CDR1 is LNHDA and CDR2 is SQIVND (reference sequence). This CDR3 is CASSIAGGETQYF. The CDR3 DNA follows: TGTGCCAGTAGTATTGCGGGGGGCGAGACCCAGTACTTC.

The rearrangement uses TRBV19 and TRBJ1-2; D is unclear. CDR1 and CDR2 from the germline V gene are LNHDA and SQIVND (reference sequence). The CDR3 consists of 13 residues. V dropped 4 bases and J dropped 6 bases, with 12 bases sitting between them. The CDR3 coding sequence is TGTGCCAGTAGTACCCCAGTCGGGGATGGCTACACCTTC. This codes for CASSTPVGDGYTF.

V gene TRBV24-1 combines with J gene TRBJ2-3, with D possibly being TRBD1 (6 bases). The V gene's germline CDR1 is KGHDR and CDR2 SFDVKD. The CDR3 consists of 17 residues. V lost 5 bases and J 3 bases, leaving 20 bases between the germline ends. The CDR3 coding sequence is TGTGCCACCAGTGGTTCAGGGGCGGTAGAATGGACAGATACGCAGTATTTT. As protein: CATSGSGAVEWTDTQYF.

This chain connects TRBV15 to TRBJ1-2, with TRBD1 matching over 9 bases. The germline V gene has CDR1 LNHNV and CDR2 YYDKDF (reference sequence). The junction had 6 bases not matched to a gene; V was cut back by 5 bases and J by 8 bases. CDR3 length equals 13 residues. CDR3 amino acids: CATSPRQGGGYTF. In DNA, the CDR3 is TGTGCCACCAGCCCTCGACAGGGGGGGGGCTACACCTTC. Drawing the rest from reference TRBV15 and TRBJ1-2, the complete variable domain is DAMVIQNPRYQVTQFGKPVTLSCSQTLNHNVMYWYQQKSSQAPKLLFHYYDKDFNNEADTPDNFQSRRPNTSFCFLDIRSPGLGDTAMYLCATSPRQGGGYTFGSGTRLTVV.

This clonotype was seen more than once but under ten times. The chain has TRBV20-1 and TRBJ1-6; TRBD1 matches at 7 bases. The CDR3 is 15 residues long. CDR1 and CDR2 from the germline V gene are DFQATT and SNEGSKA (reference sequence). After removal of 6 bases from V and 0 bases from J, the junction contained 5 bases not matched to a gene. The CDR3 nucleotides read TGCAGTGCCCTGACAGGGAGCTCCTATAATTCACCCCTCCACTTT. Protein: CSALTGSSYNSPLHF.

The chain links TRBV19 to TRBJ2-3, with D possibly being TRBD2 (7 bases). The CDR3 runs to 13 residues. The V end lost 6 bases, the J end lost 2 bases, and 9 bases lay between the germline ends. The germline V gene encodes CDR1 LNHDA and CDR2 SQIVND (reference sequence). The CDR3 reads CASRGGPTDTQYF. DNA for the CDR3: TGTGCCAGTAGGGGGGGGCCCACAGATACGCAGTATTTT.

The V and J genes are TRBV5-1 and TRBJ2-3; 9 positions match TRBD2. The CDR3 sequence is 18 residues long. V shed 1 base, J shed 0 bases, and the junction held 9 bases outside the gene matches. CDR1 SGHRS and CDR2 YFSETQ come from the germline V gene. As DNA, the CDR3 is TGCGCCAGCAGCTTGAAGGCTAGCGGGGCTCGCAGCACAGATACGCAGTATTTT. This sequence encodes CASSLKASGARSTDTQYF.

This chain uses TRBV7-9 with TRBJ1-1, with D unclear. CDR3 length: 14 amino acids. Trimming stripped 0 bases from V and 1 base from J, with 6 bases between. CDR1 is SEHNR, CDR2 FQNEAQ, per germline (reference sequence). Here the CDR3 DNA reads TGTGCCAGCAGCTTAGCGATGAAGAACACTGAAGCTTTCTTT. Translated, it gives CASSLAMKNTEAFF.

This chain joins TRBV6-2 or TRBV6-3 and TRBJ1-1; 8 bases map to TRBD1. CDR1 and CDR2 from the germline V gene are MNHEY and SVGEGT. V shed 8 bases, J shed 1 base, and the junction held 3 bases outside the gene matches. The CDR3 covers 13 residues. This CDR3 is CASQQGGNTEAFF. The CDR3 bases are TGTGCCAGCCAACAGGGGGGGAACACTGAAGCTTTCTTT.

CDR3 DNA sequence: TGTGCCAGCAGGGGGACTAGCGGGAGGTTTACTCAGAGCTCCTACGAGCAGTACTTC. Encoded protein: CASRGTSGRFTQSSYEQYF. The V gene is TRBV6-2 or TRBV6-3, the J gene TRBJ2-7; TRBD2 aligns across 15 bases. This CDR3 comprises 19 residues. The germline gives CDR1 MNHEY, CDR2 SVGEGT. V gave up 6 bases and J gave up 0 bases; unmatched junction bases: 12.

The V call is TRBV5-1, the J call TRBJ2-7; 9 bases match TRBD2. There are 14 residues in the CDR3. V dropped 4 bases and J dropped 2; count of bases not matched to a gene: 4. The V gene's germline CDR1 is SGHRS and CDR2 YFSETQ. The CDR3 sequence: CASSLSGGPYEQYF. In DNA, the CDR3 is TGCGCCAGCAGCCTCAGCGGGGGGCCCTACGAGCAGTACTTC.

The chain uses TRBV11-2 and TRBJ1-5; D not certain. V lost 5 bases and J 3 bases, leaving 17 bases between the germline ends. Germline V gene lookup returns CDR1 SGHAT and CDR2 FQNNGV. The CDR3 has 16 amino acids. The CDR3 region is CASSRSGQDYNQPQHF. The DNA of the CDR3 is TGTGCCAGCAGCCGAAGTGGGCAGGATTACAATCAGCCCCAGCATTTT.

V usage is TRBV6-1 and J usage is TRBJ1-3, with 9 bases aligning to TRBD1. V lost 11 bases and J lost 4; bases outside the gene matches: 6. The CDR3 is 13 residues long. CDR1 and CDR2 (germline): MNHNS, SASEGT. The CDR3 sequence: CAVQGAGGNTIYF. Written as DNA, the CDR3 is TGTGCCGTACAGGGGGCGGGCGGAAACACCATATATTTT.

The V and J genes are TRBV20-1 and TRBJ2-7; TRBD1 matches at 8 bases. The germline gives CDR1 DFQATT, CDR2 SNEGSKA (reference sequence). J lost 5 bases, V lost 6 bases, and 6 bases had no gene match. This CDR3 is built from 12 residues. CDR3 region: CSAADRDNEQYF. DNA for the CDR3: TGCAGTGCCGCGGACAGGGACAACGAGCAGTACTTC.

The chain carries TRBV4-1 and TRBJ1-3, with a tentative D call TRBD1 (5 bases). The germline CDR1 and CDR2 sequences are MGHRA and YSYEKL. The CDR3 has 14 amino acids. Trimming cost V 8 bases and J 3 bases, with 14 bases left between them. CDR3 in amino acids: CASALGTSGNTIYF. The DNA for the CDR3 is TGCGCCAGCGCCTTGGGGACGAGTGGAAACACCATATATTTT.